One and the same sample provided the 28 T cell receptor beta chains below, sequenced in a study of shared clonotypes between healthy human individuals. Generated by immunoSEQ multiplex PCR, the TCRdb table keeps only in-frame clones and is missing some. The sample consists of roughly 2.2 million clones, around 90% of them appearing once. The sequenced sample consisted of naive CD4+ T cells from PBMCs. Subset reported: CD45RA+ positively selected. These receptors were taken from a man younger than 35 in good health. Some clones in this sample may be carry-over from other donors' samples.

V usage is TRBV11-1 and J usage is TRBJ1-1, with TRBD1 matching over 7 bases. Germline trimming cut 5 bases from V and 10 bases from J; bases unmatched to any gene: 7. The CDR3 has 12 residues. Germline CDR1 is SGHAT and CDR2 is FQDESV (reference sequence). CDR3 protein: CASSQAGGRAFF. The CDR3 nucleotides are TGTGCCAGCAGCCAGGCAGGGGGGAGAGCTTTCTTT. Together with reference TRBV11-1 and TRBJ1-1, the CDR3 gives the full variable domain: EAEVAQSPRYKITEKSQAVAFWCDPISGHATLYWYRQILGQGPELLVQFQDESVVDDSQLPKDRFSAERLKGVDSTLKIQPAELGDSAMYLCASSQAGGRAFFGQGTRLTVV.

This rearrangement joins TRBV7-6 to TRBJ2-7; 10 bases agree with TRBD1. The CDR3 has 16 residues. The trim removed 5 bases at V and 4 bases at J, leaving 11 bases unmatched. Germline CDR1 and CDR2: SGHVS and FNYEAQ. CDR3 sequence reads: CASSIGQGVGKYEQYF. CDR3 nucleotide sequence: TGTGCCAGCAGCATCGGACAGGGGGTTGGGAAGTACGAGCAGTACTTC.

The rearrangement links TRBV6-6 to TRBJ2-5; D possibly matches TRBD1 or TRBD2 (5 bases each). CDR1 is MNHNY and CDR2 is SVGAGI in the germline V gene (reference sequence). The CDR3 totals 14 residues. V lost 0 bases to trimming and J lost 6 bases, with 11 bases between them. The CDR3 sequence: CASSYSRGAKTQYF. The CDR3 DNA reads TGTGCCAGCAGTTACTCGAGGGGAGCGAAGACCCAGTACTTC.

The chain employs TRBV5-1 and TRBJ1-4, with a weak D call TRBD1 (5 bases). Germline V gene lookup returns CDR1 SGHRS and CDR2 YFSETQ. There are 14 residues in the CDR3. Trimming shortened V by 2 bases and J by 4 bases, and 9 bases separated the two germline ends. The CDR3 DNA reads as TGCGCCAGCAGCTTCAGGGAGCATAATGAAAAACTGTTTTTT. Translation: CASSFREHNEKLFF. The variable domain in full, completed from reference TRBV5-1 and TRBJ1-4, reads KAGVTQTPRYLIKTRGQQVTLSCSPISGHRSVSWYQQTPGQGLQFLFEYFSETQRNKGNFPGRFSGRQFSNSRSEMNVSTLELGDSALYLCASSFREHNEKLFFGSGTQLSVL.

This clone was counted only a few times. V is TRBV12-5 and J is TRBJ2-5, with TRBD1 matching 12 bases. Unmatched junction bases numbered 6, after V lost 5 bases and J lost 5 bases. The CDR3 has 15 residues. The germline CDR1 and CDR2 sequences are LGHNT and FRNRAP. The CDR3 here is CASGRDRGRKETQYF. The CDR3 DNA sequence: TGTGCTAGTGGTAGGGACAGGGGGCGAAAGGAGACCCAGTACTTC.

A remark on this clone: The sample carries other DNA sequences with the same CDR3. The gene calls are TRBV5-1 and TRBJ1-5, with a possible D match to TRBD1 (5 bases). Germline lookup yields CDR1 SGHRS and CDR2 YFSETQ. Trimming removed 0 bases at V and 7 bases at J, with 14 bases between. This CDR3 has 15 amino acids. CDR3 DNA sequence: TGCGCCAGCAGCTTGGCGGGGGGGAGGGACCAGCCCCAGCATTTT. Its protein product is CASSLAGGRDQPQHF.

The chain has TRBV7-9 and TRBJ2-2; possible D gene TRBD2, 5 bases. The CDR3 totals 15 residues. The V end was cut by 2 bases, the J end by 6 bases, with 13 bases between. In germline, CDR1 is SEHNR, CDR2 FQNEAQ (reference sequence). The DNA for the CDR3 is TGTGCCAGCAGCTTAACACAGCGGAGTGCCGGGGAGCTGTTTTTT. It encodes CASSLTQRSAGELFF.

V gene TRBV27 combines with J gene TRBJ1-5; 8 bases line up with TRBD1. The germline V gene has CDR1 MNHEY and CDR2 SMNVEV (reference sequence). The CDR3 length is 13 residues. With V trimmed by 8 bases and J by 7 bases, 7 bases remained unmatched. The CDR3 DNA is TGTGCCAGCGGACAGGGAGGACGCCAGCCCCAGCATTTT. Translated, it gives CASGQGGRQPQHF.

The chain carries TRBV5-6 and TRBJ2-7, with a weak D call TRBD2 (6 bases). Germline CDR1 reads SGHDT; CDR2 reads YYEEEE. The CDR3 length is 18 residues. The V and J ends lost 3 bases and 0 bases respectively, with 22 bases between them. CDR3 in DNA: TGTGCCAGCAGCTCCCTCCGCGGCGGGACGGCAAGCTCCTACGAGCAGTACTTC. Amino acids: CASSSLRGGTASSYEQYF.

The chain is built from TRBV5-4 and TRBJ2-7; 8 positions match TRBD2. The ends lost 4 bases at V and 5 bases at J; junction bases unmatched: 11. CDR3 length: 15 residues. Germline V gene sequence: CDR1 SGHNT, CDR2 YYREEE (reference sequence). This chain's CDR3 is CASSPSGGRGNEQYF. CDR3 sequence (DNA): TGTGCCAGCAGCCCCTCGGGGGGGCGAGGCAACGAGCAGTACTTC.

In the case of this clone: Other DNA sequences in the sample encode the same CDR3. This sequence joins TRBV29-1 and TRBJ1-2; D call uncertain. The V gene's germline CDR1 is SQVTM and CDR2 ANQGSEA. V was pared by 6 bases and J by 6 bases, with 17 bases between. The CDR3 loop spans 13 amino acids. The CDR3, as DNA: TGCAGCGTCTCAGACAAAGCGATGGATGGCTACACCTTC. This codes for CSVSDKAMDGYTF.

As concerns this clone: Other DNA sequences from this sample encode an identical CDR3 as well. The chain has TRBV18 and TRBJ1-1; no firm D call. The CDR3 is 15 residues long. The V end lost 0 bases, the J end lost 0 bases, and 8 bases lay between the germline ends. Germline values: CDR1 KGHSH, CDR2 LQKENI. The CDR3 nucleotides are TGTGCCAGCTCACCACCGGCGGCTTTGAACACTGAAGCTTTCTTT. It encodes CASSPPAALNTEAFF. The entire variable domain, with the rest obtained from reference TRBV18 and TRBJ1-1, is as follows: NAGVMQNPRHLVRRRGQEARLRCSPMKGHSHVYWYRQLPEEGLKFMVYLQKENIIDESGMPKERFSAEFPKEGPSILRIQQVVRGDSAAYFCASSPPAALNTEAFFGQGTRLTVV.

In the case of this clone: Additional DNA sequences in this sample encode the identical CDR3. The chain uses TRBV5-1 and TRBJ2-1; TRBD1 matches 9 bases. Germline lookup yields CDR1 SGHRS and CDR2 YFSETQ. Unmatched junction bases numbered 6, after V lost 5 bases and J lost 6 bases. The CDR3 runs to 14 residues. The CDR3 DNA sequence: TGCGCCAGCAGTCTCGACAGGGGGGGCAATGAGCAGTTCTTC. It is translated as CASSLDRGGNEQFF.

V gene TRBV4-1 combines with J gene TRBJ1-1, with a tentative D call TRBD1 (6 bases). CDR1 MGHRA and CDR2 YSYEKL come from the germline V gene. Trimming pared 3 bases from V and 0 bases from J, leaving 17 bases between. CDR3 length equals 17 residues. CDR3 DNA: TGCGCCAGCAGCCAGGCACACAGGGCCAAGATGAACACTGAAGCTTTCTTT. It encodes CASSQAHRAKMNTEAFF.

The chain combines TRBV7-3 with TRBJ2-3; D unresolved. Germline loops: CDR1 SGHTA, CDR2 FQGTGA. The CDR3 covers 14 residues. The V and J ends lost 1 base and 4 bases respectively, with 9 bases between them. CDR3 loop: CASSLRAGPDTQYF. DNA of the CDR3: TGTGCCAGCAGCTTAAGAGCTGGGCCAGATACGCAGTATTTT.

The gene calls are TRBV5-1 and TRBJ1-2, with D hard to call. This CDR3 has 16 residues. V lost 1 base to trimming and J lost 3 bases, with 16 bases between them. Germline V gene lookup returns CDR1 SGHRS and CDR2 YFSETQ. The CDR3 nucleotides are TGCGCCAGCAGCTTGTCCTCCCGGGCAGAAGACTATGGCTACACCTTC. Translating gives CASSLSSRAEDYGYTF. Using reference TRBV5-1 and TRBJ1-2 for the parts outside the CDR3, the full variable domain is KAGVTQTPRYLIKTRGQQVTLSCSPISGHRSVSWYQQTPGQGLQFLFEYFSETQRNKGNFPGRFSGRQFSNSRSEMNVSTLELGDSALYLCASSLSSRAEDYGYTFGSGTRLTVV.

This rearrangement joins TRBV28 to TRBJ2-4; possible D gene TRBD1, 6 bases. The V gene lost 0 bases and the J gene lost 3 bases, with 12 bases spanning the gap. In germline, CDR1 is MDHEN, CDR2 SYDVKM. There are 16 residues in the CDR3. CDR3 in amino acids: CASSLWEQGGKNIQYF. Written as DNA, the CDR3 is TGTGCCAGCAGTTTATGGGAACAGGGCGGCAAAAACATTCAGTACTTC. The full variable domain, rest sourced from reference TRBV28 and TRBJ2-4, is DVKVTQSSRYLVKRTGEKVFLECVQDMDHENMFWYRQDPGLGLRLIYFSYDVKMKEKGDIPEGYSVSREKKERFSLILESASTNQTSMYLCASSLWEQGGKNIQYFGAGTRLSVL.

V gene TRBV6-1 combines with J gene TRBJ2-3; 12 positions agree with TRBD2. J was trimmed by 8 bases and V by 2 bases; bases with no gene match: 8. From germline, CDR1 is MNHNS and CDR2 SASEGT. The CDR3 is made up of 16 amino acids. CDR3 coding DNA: TGTGCCAGCAGTGAATCGCGACTAGCGGGAGAAGGTACGCAGTATTTT. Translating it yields CASSESRLAGEGTQYF.

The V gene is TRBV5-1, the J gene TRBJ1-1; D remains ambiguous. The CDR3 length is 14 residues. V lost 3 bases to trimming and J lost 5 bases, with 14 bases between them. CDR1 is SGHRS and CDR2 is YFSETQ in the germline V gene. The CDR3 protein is CASSWSIPQTEAFF. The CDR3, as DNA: TGCGCCAGCAGCTGGAGCATTCCCCAAACTGAAGCTTTCTTT. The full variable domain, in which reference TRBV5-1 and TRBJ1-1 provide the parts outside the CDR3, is KAGVTQTPRYLIKTRGQQVTLSCSPISGHRSVSWYQQTPGQGLQFLFEYFSETQRNKGNFPGRFSGRQFSNSRSEMNVSTLELGDSALYLCASSWSIPQTEAFFGQGTRLTVV.

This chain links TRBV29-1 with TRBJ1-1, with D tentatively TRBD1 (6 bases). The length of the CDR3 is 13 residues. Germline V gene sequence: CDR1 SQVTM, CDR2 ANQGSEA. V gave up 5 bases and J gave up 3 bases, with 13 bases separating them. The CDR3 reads CSVPHRVDTEAFF. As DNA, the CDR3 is TGCAGCGTTCCCCACAGGGTCGACACTGAAGCTTTCTTT.

The CDR3, as DNA: TGTGCCTGGAACGTCAGGGATGGTTCACCCCTCCACTTT. Translated, it gives CAWNVRDGSPLHF. V gene TRBV30 combines with J gene TRBJ1-6; a possible D gene is TRBD1 (5 bases). Germline assignment: CDR1 GTSNPN and CDR2 SVGIG (reference sequence). With 4 bases removed from V and 9 bases from J, the gap between germline ends came to 13 bases. The CDR3 has 13 amino acids.

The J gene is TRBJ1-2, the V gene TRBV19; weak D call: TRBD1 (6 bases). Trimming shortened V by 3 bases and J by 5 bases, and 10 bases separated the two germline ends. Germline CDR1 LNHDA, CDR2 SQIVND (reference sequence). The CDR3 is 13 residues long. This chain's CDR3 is CASSMRGTYGYTF. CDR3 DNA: TGTGCCAGTAGTATGAGGGGGACTTATGGCTACACCTTC.

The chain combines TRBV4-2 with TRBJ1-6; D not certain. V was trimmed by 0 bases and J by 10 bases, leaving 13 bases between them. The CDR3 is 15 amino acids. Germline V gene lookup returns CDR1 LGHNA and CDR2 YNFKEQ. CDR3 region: CASSQDYGNSSPLHF. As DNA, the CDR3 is TGTGCCAGCAGCCAAGATTACGGGAACAGCTCACCCCTCCACTTT.

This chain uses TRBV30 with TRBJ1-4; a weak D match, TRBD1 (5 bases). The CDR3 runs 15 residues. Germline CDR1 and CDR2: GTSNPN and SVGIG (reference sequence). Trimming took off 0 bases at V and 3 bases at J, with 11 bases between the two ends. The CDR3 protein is CAWSVLGGSNEKLFF. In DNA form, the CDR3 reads TGTGCCTGGAGTGTACTGGGGGGTTCTAATGAAAAACTGTTTTTT.

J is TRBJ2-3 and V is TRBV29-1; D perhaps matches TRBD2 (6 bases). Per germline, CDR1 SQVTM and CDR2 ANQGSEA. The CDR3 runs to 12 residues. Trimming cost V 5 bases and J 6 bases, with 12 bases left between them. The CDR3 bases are TGCAGCGTTCGACTAGGGGCGGATACGCAGTATTTT. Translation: CSVRLGADTQYF.

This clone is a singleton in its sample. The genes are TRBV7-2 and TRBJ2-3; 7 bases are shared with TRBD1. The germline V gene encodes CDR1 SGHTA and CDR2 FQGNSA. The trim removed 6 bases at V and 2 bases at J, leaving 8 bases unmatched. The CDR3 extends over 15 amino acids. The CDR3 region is CASSPTGAFTDTQYF. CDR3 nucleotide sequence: TGTGCCAGCAGTCCTACAGGGGCATTCACAGATACGCAGTATTTT.

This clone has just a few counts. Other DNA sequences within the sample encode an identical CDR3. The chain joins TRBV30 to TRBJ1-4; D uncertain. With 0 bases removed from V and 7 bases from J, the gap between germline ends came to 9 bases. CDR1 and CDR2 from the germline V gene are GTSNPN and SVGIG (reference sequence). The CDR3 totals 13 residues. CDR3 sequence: CAWSVGPGEKLFF. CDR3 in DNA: TGTGCCTGGAGTGTAGGGCCAGGTGAAAAACTGTTTTTT.

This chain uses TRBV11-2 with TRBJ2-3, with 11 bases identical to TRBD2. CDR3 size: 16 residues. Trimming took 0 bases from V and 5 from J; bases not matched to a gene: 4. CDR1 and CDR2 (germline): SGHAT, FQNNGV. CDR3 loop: CASSLELAGVVDTQYF. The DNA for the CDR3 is TGTGCCAGCAGCTTAGAACTAGCGGGAGTCGTAGATACGCAGTATTTT.